The clone carrying this T cell receptor (beta chain) was counted a few times. Antigen specificity is unknown. This record comes from a study of T cell repertoires in cytomegalovirus infection. Study context: It can be stated that public TCR beta signatures indicated CMV infection as well as a matching HLA type. The study's findings and limits: Pooled public TCR beta family frequency picked out CMV carriers with the relevant HLA. The study found HLA-C-restricted CMV-specific TCR beta clonotypes dominating the ex vivo response.

One entry per CDR3 protein results from TCRdb running MiXCR on the reads. The data show about 530,000 distinct CDR3 sequences, roughly 29% seen once. Germline CDR1 MNHEY, CDR2 SVGEGT. Trimming removed 7 bases from V and 2 bases from J; junction bases left unmatched: 6. The CDR3 is 15 residues long. This receptor was identified in a human donor in good health (CMV status not recorded). Some clones in this sample may be carry-over from other donors' samples. The chain combines TRBV6-2 or TRBV6-3 with TRBJ2-1; 9 bases are a match to TRBD1. Sequenced: PBMCs. The CDR3 nucleotides read TGTGCCAGCATTCTACAGGGGGCCCCCTACAATGAGCAGTTCTTC. This sequence encodes CASILQGAPYNEQFF.